This entry lists 20 T cell receptor beta chains sequenced from one sample in a study of regulatory T cells in long-lasting Graves disease. Arm-PCR of CDR3 regions with iRepertoire HTBI primers generated TCR beta libraries. One entry per CDR3 protein results from TCRdb running MiXCR on the multiplex PCR reads. The sample gives a few hundred thousand distinct CDR3 sequences, less than 20% of which show up once; 12% is in the top ten. Time point here: newly diagnosed GD, antithyroid drugs for less than 3 months. Isolated PBMC RNA provided the starting material for the TCR library. The sample was also reused in another study, on T cells in Graves' hyperthyroidism and ophthalmopathy.

Sequencing was performed on peripheral blood mononuclear cells (PBMCs), taken at new diagnosis, from a patient treated with antithyroid drugs. The source is a woman younger than 45 with Graves disease.

The sample holds many counts of this clonotype. The chain uses TRBV28 and TRBJ1-2, with D possibly being TRBD1 (6 bases). The V gene's germline CDR1 is MDHEN and CDR2 SYDVKM. The V gene lost 5 bases and the J gene lost 7 bases, with 20 bases spanning the gap. The CDR3 runs 15 residues. CDR3 amino acids: CASSPPRGLHIGYTF. Here the CDR3 DNA reads TGTGCCAGCAGTCCCCCGCGGGGGCTCCACATTGGCTACACCTTC.

About this clonotype: With a much larger clone just one base away, this may be a read error. The gene calls are TRBV28 and TRBJ2-7, with 7 bases lining up with TRBD2. The CDR3 length is 13 residues. V lost 6 bases to trimming and J lost 7 bases; unmatched junction nucleotides: 9. CDR1 MDHEN and CDR2 SYDVKM come from the germline V gene. The CDR3 coding sequence is TGTGCCAGCAGAGGCGGGAGTTTCTGGGAGCAGTACTTC. Residues: CASRGGSFWEQYF.

This clonotype was picked up many times. This chain uses TRBV15 with TRBJ2-3; the D is unclear. Trimming stripped 1 base from V and 0 bases from J, with 14 bases between. Germline-derived CDR1 and CDR2 are LNHNV and YYDKDF (reference sequence). The CDR3 loop spans 17 amino acids. The CDR3 DNA reads as TGTGCCACCAGCAGAGCGCAAAGGGCCACTAGCACAGATACGCAGTATTTT. Its protein is CATSRAQRATSTDTQYF. Based on the CDR3 plus reference TRBV15 and TRBJ2-3, the full variable domain is DAMVIQNPRYQVTQFGKPVTLSCSQTLNHNVMYWYQQKSSQAPKLLFHYYDKDFNNEADTPDNFQSRRPNTSFCFLDIRSPGLGDTAMYLCATSRAQRATSTDTQYFGPGTRLTVL.

This clonotype showed up many times. The chain joins TRBV5-4 to TRBJ1-2; 7 nucleotides match TRBD1. This CDR3 contains 15 residues. J lost 1 base, V lost 5 bases, and 8 bases had no gene match. Germline CDR1 is SGHNT and CDR2 is YYREEE (reference sequence). The CDR3 nucleotides are TGTGCCAGCAGACACCCCCGGGACAGTAACTATGGCTACACCTTC. Translation: CASRHPRDSNYGYTF.

Note on this clonotype: A single base separates this from a much larger clone, so it may be a read error. The chain is built from TRBV7-9 and TRBJ1-2, with TRBD1 as a possible D gene (6 bases). The germline V gene has CDR1 SEHNR and CDR2 FQNEAQ (reference sequence). Trimming pared 6 bases from V and 4 bases from J, leaving 9 bases between. This CDR3 has 12 residues. CDR3 DNA sequence: TGTGCCAGCAGTGACAGGAGCTATGGCTACACCTTC. Translated, it gives CASSDRSYGYTF.

This clonotype was seen ten or more times. This chain joins TRBV7-9 and TRBJ2-7; D possibly corresponds to TRBD2 (5 bases). Trimming shortened V by 3 bases and J by 7 bases, and 16 bases separated the two germline ends. This CDR3 has 14 residues. The germline V gene encodes CDR1 SEHNR and CDR2 FQNEAQ (reference sequence). In DNA form, the CDR3 reads TGTGCCAGCAGCTTCGGGGTCGAAACCCGAGAGCAGTACTTC. It is translated as CASSFGVETREQYF. Full variable domain (missing parts from reference TRBV7-9 and TRBJ2-7): DTGVSQNPRHKITKRGQNVTFRCDPISEHNRLYWYRQTLGQGPEFLTYFQNEAQLEKSRLLSDRFSAERPKGSFSTLEIQRTEQGDSAMYLCASSFGVETREQYFGPGTRLTVT.

In this sample, this clonotype turned up many times. The genes are TRBV18 and TRBJ2-1; 12 bases agree with TRBD2. Germline V gene data show CDR1 as KGHSH and CDR2 as LQKENI. The CDR3 length is 17 residues. V lost 3 bases and J lost 0; bases outside the gene matches: 3. Written as DNA, the CDR3 is TGTGCCAGCTCACCCCGACTAGCGGGAGACTCCTACAATGAGCAGTTCTTC. This codes for CASSPRLAGDSYNEQFF.

This clonotype was seen ten or more times. The gene calls are TRBV7-9 and TRBJ1-2; 7 nucleotides agree with TRBD1. J gave up 10 bases and V 5 bases, and 10 bases lay outside the gene matches. There are 13 residues in the CDR3. Germline loops: CDR1 SEHNR, CDR2 FQNEAQ (reference sequence). Here the CDR3 reads CASSVQGDPSYTF. The CDR3 DNA is TGTGCCAGCAGCGTCCAGGGGGATCCCTCCTACACCTTC.

This clonotype was counted ten times or more. The chain combines TRBV18 with TRBJ1-2; a weak D match, TRBD1 (6 bases). The V and J ends lost 0 bases and 4 bases respectively, with 21 bases between them. CDR1 and CDR2 from the germline V gene are KGHSH and LQKENI. CDR3 length: 18 amino acids. Here the CDR3 reads CASSPPAKRFRGPYGYTF. The CDR3, as DNA: TGTGCCAGCTCACCACCGGCAAAAAGATTCAGGGGACCCTATGGCTACACCTTC.

The sample holds many counts of this clonotype. The V call is TRBV28, the J call TRBJ1-5, with 7 bases fitting TRBD1. The CDR3 loop spans 17 amino acids. In germline, CDR1 is MDHEN, CDR2 SYDVKM. Trimming at V came to 7 bases and at J to 2 bases, leaving 14 bases not matched to a gene. This CDR3 is CASNQLIPGTGNQPQHF. CDR3 DNA sequence: TGTGCCAGCAATCAATTAATTCCGGGGACAGGCAATCAGCCCCAGCATTTT.

In regard to this clonotype: The CDR3 end shows no conserved phenylalanine or tryptophan, and so a read error is likely. V gene TRBV3-1 combines with J gene TRBJ1-5; D uncertain. Germline V gene lookup returns CDR1 LGHDT and CDR2 YNNKEL (reference sequence). V gave up 1 base and J gave up 7 bases, with 5 bases separating them. The CDR3 totals 12 residues. The CDR3 DNA reads TGTGCCAGCAGCCAAGGGTACCAGCCCCAGCATTCT. This sequence encodes CASSQGYQPQHS.

The chain recombines TRBV9 with TRBJ1-1; D unresolved. With 3 bases removed from V and 4 bases from J, the gap between germline ends came to 10 bases. This CDR3 contains 13 residues. Per germline, CDR1 SGDLS and CDR2 YYNGEE. CDR3 amino acids: CASSATIATEAFF. The CDR3 coding sequence is TGTGCCAGCAGCGCGACAATTGCCACTGAAGCTTTCTTT.

This clonotype was seen at least ten times. The chain links TRBV30 to TRBJ1-2; 8 bases are shared with TRBD1. Per germline, CDR1 GTSNPN and CDR2 SVGIG (reference sequence). Unmatched junction bases numbered 19, after V lost 5 bases and J lost 8 bases. There are 16 residues in the CDR3. The CDR3 bases are TGTGCCTGGGCAGGACAGGGAGGACCTCTTATCCAAGGCTACACCTTC. This gives the protein CAWAGQGGPLIQGYTF.

J is TRBJ1-3 and V is TRBV13; D gene ambiguous. Germline CDR1 PRHDT, CDR2 FYEKMQ (reference sequence). V was shortened by 3 bases and J by 0 bases, with 12 bases between the two germline ends. There are 16 residues in the CDR3. The CDR3 sequence is CASSFGGYPSGNTIYF. CDR3 bases: TGTGCCAGCAGCTTTGGCGGTTATCCCTCTGGAAACACCATATATTTT.

This clonotype was counted at least ten times. This sequence joins TRBV11-2 and TRBJ1-4; 7 nucleotides match TRBD1. CDR3 length: 15 amino acids. In germline, CDR1 is SGHAT, CDR2 FQNNGV. The V segment lost 5 bases and the J segment 0 bases; nucleotides outside the gene matches: 3. CDR3 residues: CASSGTAATNEKLFF. The CDR3 nucleotides read TGTGCCAGCAGCGGGACAGCTGCAACTAATGAAAAACTGTTTTTT.

The chain recombines TRBV6-9 with TRBJ1-3, with TRBD1 identical over 10 bases. Germline V lookup: CDR1 MNHGY, CDR2 SVAAGI. The ends lost 3 bases at V and 2 bases at J; junction bases unmatched: 10. The CDR3 consists of 18 residues. CDR3 coding DNA: TGTGCCAGCAGTTACTTCCAGGGACAGGGGACGACTGGAAACACCATATATTTT. This translates into CASSYFQGQGTTGNTIYF.

This clonotype was detected many times. The junction does not match germline at one end; this may be a read error. V and J are TRBV12-3 or TRBV12-4 and TRBJ2-6; 8 bases line up with TRBD2. The CDR3 extends over 16 amino acids. The CDR3 nucleotides are TGTGCCAGCAGTTACGGGGGGGGGCCTGGGGCCAACGTCCCGACTTTC. It yields the protein CASSYGGGPGANVPTF.

Many counts were recorded for this clonotype. The J gene is TRBJ2-5, the V gene TRBV12-3 or TRBV12-4; possible D gene TRBD2, 6 bases. The CDR3 length is 14 residues. V lost 5 bases and J lost 5, with 15 bases in between. The chain's CDR3 is CASSPRRGRETQYF. The CDR3 nucleotides read TGTGCCAGCAGTCCACGGAGGGGCAGGGAGACCCAGTACTTC.

This clonotype has more than one count but fewer than ten. The chain is built from TRBV6-1 and TRBJ2-7, with TRBD2 as a possible D gene (6 bases). V was trimmed by 6 bases and J by 3 bases, leaving 18 bases between them. Germline V gene lookup returns CDR1 MNHNS and CDR2 SASEGT. This CDR3 spans 15 amino acids. The CDR3 sequence: CASRPGDSGIYEQYF. CDR3 DNA: TGTGCCAGCAGACCCGGGGATAGCGGTATCTACGAGCAGTACTTC.

Ten or more counts support this clonotype. The rearrangement uses TRBV2 and TRBJ1-2; 7 nucleotides line up with TRBD1. Trimming removed 5 bases from V and 7 bases from J; junction bases left unmatched: 4. This CDR3 has 12 amino acids. Germline V CDR1 and CDR2: SNHLY, FYNNEI. DNA of the CDR3: TGTGCCAGCAGTACAGGGGCCTCTGGCTACACCTTC. Amino acid sequence: CASSTGASGYTF.